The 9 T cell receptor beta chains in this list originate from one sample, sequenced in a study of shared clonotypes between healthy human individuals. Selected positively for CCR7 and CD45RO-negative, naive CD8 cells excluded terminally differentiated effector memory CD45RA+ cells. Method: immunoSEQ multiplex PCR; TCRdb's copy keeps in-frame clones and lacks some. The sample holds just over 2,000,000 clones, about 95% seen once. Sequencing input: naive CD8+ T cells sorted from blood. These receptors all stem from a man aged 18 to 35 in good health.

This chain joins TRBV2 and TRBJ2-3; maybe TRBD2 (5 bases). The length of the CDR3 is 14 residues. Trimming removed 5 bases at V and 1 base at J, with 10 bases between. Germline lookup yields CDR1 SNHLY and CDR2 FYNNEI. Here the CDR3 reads CASSTGVGTDTQYF. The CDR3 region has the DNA TGTGCCAGCAGTACCGGGGTTGGCACAGATACGCAGTATTTT.

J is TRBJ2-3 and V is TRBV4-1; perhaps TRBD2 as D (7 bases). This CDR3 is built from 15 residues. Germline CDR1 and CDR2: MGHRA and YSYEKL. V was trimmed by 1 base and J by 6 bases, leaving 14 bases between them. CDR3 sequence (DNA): TGCGCCAGCAGCCAAGTCCCGGGGGGCCGGGATACGCAGTATTTT. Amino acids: CASSQVPGGRDTQYF.

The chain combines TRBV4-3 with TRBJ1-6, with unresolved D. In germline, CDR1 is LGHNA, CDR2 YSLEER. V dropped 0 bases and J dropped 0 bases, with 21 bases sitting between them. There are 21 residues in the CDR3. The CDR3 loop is CASSQESLGVDASSYNSPLHF. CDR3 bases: TGCGCCAGCAGCCAAGAATCCCTTGGGGTGGATGCGAGCTCCTATAATTCACCCCTCCACTTT.

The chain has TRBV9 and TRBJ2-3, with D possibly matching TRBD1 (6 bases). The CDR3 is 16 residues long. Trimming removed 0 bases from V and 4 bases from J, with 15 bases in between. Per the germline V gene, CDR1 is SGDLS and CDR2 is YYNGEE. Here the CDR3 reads CASSVGDIGGPDTQYF. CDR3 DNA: TGTGCCAGCAGCGTAGGGGACATTGGAGGTCCAGATACGCAGTATTTT.

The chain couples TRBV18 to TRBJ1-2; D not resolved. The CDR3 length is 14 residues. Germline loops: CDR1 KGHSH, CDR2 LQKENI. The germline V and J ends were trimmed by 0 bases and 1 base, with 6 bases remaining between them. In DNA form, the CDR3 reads TGTGCCAGCTCACCACCGTGGGATAACTATGGCTACACCTTC. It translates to CASSPPWDNYGYTF. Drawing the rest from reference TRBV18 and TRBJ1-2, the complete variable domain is NAGVMQNPRHLVRRRGQEARLRCSPMKGHSHVYWYRQLPEEGLKFMVYLQKENIIDESGMPKERFSAEFPKEGPSILRIQQVVRGDSAAYFCASSPPWDNYGYTFGSGTRLTVV.

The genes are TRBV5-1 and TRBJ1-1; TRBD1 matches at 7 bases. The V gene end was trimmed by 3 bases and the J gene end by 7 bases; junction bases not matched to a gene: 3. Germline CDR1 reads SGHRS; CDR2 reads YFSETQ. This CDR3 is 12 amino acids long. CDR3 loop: CASSSDRVEAFF. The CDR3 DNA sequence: TGCGCCAGCAGCTCCGACAGGGTTGAAGCTTTCTTT.

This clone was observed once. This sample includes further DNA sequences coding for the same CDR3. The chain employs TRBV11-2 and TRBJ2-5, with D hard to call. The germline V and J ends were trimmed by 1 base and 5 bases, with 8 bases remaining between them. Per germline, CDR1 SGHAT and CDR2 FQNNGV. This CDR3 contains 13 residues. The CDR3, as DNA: TGTGCCAGCAGCTTAGTTCGTGGGGAGACCCAGTACTTC. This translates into CASSLVRGETQYF.

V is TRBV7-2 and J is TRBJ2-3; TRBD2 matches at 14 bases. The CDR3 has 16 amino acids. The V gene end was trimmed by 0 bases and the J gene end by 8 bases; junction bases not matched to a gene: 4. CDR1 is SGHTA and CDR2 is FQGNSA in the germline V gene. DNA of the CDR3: TGTGCCAGCAGCTTAGCGCTGACTAGCGGGAGGGGTACGCAGTATTTT. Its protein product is CASSLALTSGRGTQYF.

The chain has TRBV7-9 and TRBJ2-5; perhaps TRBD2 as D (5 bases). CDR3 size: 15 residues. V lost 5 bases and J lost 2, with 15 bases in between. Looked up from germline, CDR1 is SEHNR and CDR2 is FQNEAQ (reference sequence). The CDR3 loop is CASSTQLGQQETQYF. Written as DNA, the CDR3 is TGTGCCAGCAGCACCCAACTAGGGCAGCAAGAGACCCAGTACTTC.